This entry lists 27 T cell receptor delta chains sequenced from one sample in a study of delta chains in infants with herpesvirus infections. TCR cDNA was made from PBMC RNA with gamma- and delta-chain-specific primers. TCRdb repeated clone calling on the RT-PCR reads with CATT. This table has around 630 delta-chain clones, about 2.9% appearing once. Sequenced material: peripheral blood, taken at time point 3 of longitudinal follow-up. These receptors were taken from a human donor who was a Ugandan infant, either HIV-exposed or HIV-unexposed (not recorded which).

Relative to its sample, this clone is large. V is TRDV1 and J is TRDJ1, with TRDD3 as a possible D gene (5 bases). This CDR3 comprises 12 residues. Trimming shortened V by 9 bases and J by 3 bases, and 11 bases separated the two germline ends. Germline V gives CDR1 TSWWSYY, CDR2 QGS. Written as DNA, the CDR3 is TGTGCTCTCCTCGGGGGCGCCGATAAACTCATCTTT. It translates to CALLGGADKLIF.

Points on this clone: This is likely an artifact of a read error, given a far larger clone one base away. The chain links TRDV1 to TRDJ1; TRDD3 matches at 7 bases. The CDR3 has 16 amino acids. Germline V gives CDR1 TSWWSYY, CDR2 QGS. In DNA form, the CDR3 reads TGTGCTATTGGGGACCGTTCCCCACTGGGGACCGATAAACTCATCTTT. It encodes CAIGDRSPLGTDKLIF.

This clone is large by share. The chain has TRDV1 and TRDJ1; no definite D call. Germline V lookup: CDR1 TSWWSYY, CDR2 QGS. This CDR3 comprises 17 residues. V was cut by 3 bases and J by 4 bases, with 21 bases left in between. The CDR3, as DNA: TGTGCTCTTGGGGACGATCCCCGTACCGTACGGAACGATAAACTCATCTTT. This translates into CALGDDPRTVRNDKLIF.

This clone was seen more than once but under ten times. The chain recombines TRDV2 with TRDJ1; 9 nucleotides line up with TRDD3. The CDR3 is 20 residues long. In germline, CDR1 is GEAIGNYY, CDR2 EKD. Trimming removed 0 bases from V and 0 bases from J; junction bases left unmatched: 16. CDR3 coding DNA: TGTGCCTGTGACACCGGTGCTAACTGGGGGACTCCAAGATACACCGATAAACTCATCTTT. Amino acids: CACDTGANWGTPRYTDKLIF.

This clone was observed a few times. This likely came from a read error, as a far larger clone is one base away. Distinct nucleotide sequences in the sample also encode this CDR3. This sequence joins TRDV1 and TRDJ2; weak D call: TRDD3 (5 bases). The germline V and J ends were trimmed by 2 bases and 0 bases, with 25 bases remaining between them. This CDR3 is built from 21 residues. In germline, CDR1 is TSWWSYY, CDR2 QGS. CDR3 in DNA: TGTGCTCTTGGGGAAACCAAGATGACGGGATCTGGAGTTGCTTTGACAGCACAACTCTTCTTT. This encodes CALGETKMTGSGVALTAQLFF.

This clone appeared a few times. The gene calls are TRDV2 and TRDJ1, with 13 bases fitting TRDD3. The J gene, not given by TCRdb, was assigned here from a germline match of the nucleotide sequence. Germline CDR1 is GEAIGNYY and CDR2 is EKD. V dropped 1 base and J dropped 0; count of bases not matched to a gene: 25. This CDR3 is built from 24 residues. The CDR3 bases are TGTGCCTGTGACACTAAACCCCGACTAGGTTGTACTGGGGGATACGCAACTGACACCGATAAACTCATCTTT. Its protein product is CACDTKPRLGCTGGYATDTDKLIF.

The chain recombines TRDV1 with TRDJ1; D perhaps matches TRDD2 (6 bases). The J gene, missing from TCRdb, was assigned here through DNA to germline matching. Germline values: CDR1 TSWWSYY, CDR2 QGS. Trimming removed 5 bases at V and 3 bases at J, with 43 bases between. The CDR3 consists of 24 residues. CDR3 sequence (DNA): TGTGCTCTTGGGAACCGGGCTTTCCTTAACAACTTCCTGGCCCGGGGGTCCGTCGCCGATAAACTCATCTTT. This encodes CALGNRAFLNNFLARGSVADKLIF.

This clone appeared a few times. This DNA translates differently at residue 6 from the TCRdb protein, which is that of a much larger clone; a read error is likely, and the protein shown is the DNA's own translation. The rearrangement links TRDV1 to TRDJ1; D not resolved. V was trimmed by 1 base and J by 0 bases, leaving 24 bases between them. The CDR3 has 20 amino acids. Germline V gene lookup returns CDR1 TSWWSYY and CDR2 QGS. The CDR3 bases are TGTGCTCTTGGGGAACCCCCCCCCCCTTGGGTGATATCCTACACCGATAAACTCATCTTT. Amino acid sequence: CALGEPPPPWVISYTDKLIF.

A few counts support this clone. The TCRdb record carries a much larger clone's protein, which differs from this DNA's translation at residue 15; a read error is the likely cause, and the protein listed here is the DNA translation. This chain uses TRDV2 with TRDJ3; 7 bases line up with TRDD3. TCRdb leaves out the J gene; it was filled in here by matching the DNA to germline. Germline-derived CDR1 and CDR2 are GEAIGNYY and EKD. This CDR3 has 19 residues. CDR3 nucleotide sequence: TGTGCCTGTGACCCCTGGGGGGCCTCCAGCTCCTGGGACACCCAACAGATGTTTTTC. This sequence encodes CACDPWGASSSWDTQQMFF.

By sample fraction, this clone is large. This chain connects TRDV1 to TRDJ1; tentatively, D is TRDD3 (6 bases). CDR3 length equals 13 residues. V was trimmed by 4 bases and J by 3 bases, leaving 9 bases between them. CDR1 and CDR2 from the germline V gene are TSWWSYY and QGS. The DNA for the CDR3 is TGTGCTCTTGGGGCCGGATACCCCGATAAACTCATCTTT. Translating it yields CALGAGYPDKLIF.

Remarks on this clone: A clone one base away is much larger, so this may be a read error. The CDR3 coding sequence is TGTGCTCTTGGGGAATCCGGAGAGAGGGGATGCCAGTGCACCGATAAACTCATCTTT. It translates to CALGESGERGCQCTDKLIF. The chain combines TRDV1 with TRDJ1; perhaps TRDD3 as D (6 bases). The CDR3 is 19 residues long. The germline V gene encodes CDR1 TSWWSYY and CDR2 QGS. Trimming pared 2 bases from V and 1 base from J, leaving 23 bases between.

This clone is categorized as large. The rearrangement links TRDV1 to TRDJ1, with 9 nucleotides matching TRDD2. Germline assignment: CDR1 TSWWSYY and CDR2 QGS. The CDR3 length is 21 residues. The V and J ends lost 0 bases and 0 bases, in that order; junction bases with no gene match: 17. The CDR3 protein is CALGELGSFLRGVKYTDKLIF. In nucleotides, the CDR3 is TGTGCTCTTGGGGAACTAGGCTCCTTCCTACGAGGGGTGAAGTACACCGATAAACTCATCTTT.

By proportion, this clone is large. V is TRDV1 and J is TRDJ1; TRDD3 aligns across 9 bases. Germline trimming cut 1 base from V and 1 base from J; bases unmatched to any gene: 13. Germline V gives CDR1 TSWWSYY, CDR2 QGS. The CDR3 extends over 19 amino acids. CDR3 sequence (DNA): TGTGCTCTTGGGGAACGAACCCATCTGCTGGGGGATGGCACCGATAAACTCATCTTT. It codes for CALGERTHLLGDGTDKLIF.

By proportion, this clone is medium-sized. The chain combines TRAV29/DV5 with TRDJ1, with 9 bases matching TRDD3. Germline V lookup: CDR1 NSMFDY, CDR2 ISSIKDK. The V gene end was trimmed by 0 bases and the J gene end by 8 bases; junction bases not matched to a gene: 23. This CDR3 has 19 amino acids. This CDR3 is CAASASPGDTIGPNTKLIF. The CDR3 bases are TGTGCAGCAAGCGCCTCGCCGGGGGATACTATCGGGCCCAATACCAAACTCATCTTT.

On this clone itself: A single base separates this from a much larger clone, so it may be a read error. The chain combines TRDV1 with TRDJ1; 9 bases agree with TRDD3. This CDR3 contains 23 residues. Germline V gene sequence: CDR1 TSWWSYY, CDR2 QGS. CDR3 sequence (DNA): TGTGCTCTTGGGGAACTCATTAGGAGAGGGCCCTTCATCGGTACTGGGGGAGCGGATAGACTCATCTTT. This gives the protein CALGELIRRGPFIGTGGADRLIF.

This clone is labeled as large. This rearrangement joins TRDV1 to TRDJ1; D ambiguous. V lost 0 bases to trimming and J lost 3 bases, with 26 bases between them. The CDR3 length is 20 residues. The V gene's germline CDR1 is TSWWSYY and CDR2 QGS. The CDR3 protein is CALGELVDFLGRDEADKLIF. CDR3 nucleotides: TGTGCTCTTGGGGAACTAGTCGACTTTTTGGGACGAGATGAGGCCGATAAACTCATCTTT.

This clone counts as medium-sized (0.01 to 0.1%). This may arise from a read error, as a much more abundant clone is one base away. The V and J genes are TRDV1 and TRDJ2; no firm D call. Trimming removed 3 bases from V and 1 base from J, with 18 bases in between. CDR1 TSWWSYY and CDR2 QGS come from the germline V gene. The CDR3 is made up of 18 amino acids. CDR3 sequence: CALGEGSPMANLTAQLFF. The CDR3 DNA sequence: TGTGCTCTTGGGGAGGGTTCGCCTATGGCGAATTTGACAGCACAACTCTTCTTT.

Regarding this clone: A read error is likely here: a far larger clone is one base away. This sample includes further DNA sequences coding for the same CDR3. The chain couples TRDV1 to TRDJ1; 9 bases map to TRDD3. The CDR3 contains 20 residues. CDR1 is TSWWSYY and CDR2 is QGS in the germline V gene. The CDR3 nucleotides are TGTGCTCTCGGGGAAGCTTTTCCTACCTCTTGGGGGATATGGACCGATAAACTCATCTTT. Its translation: CALGEAFPTSWGIWTDKLIF.

This clone was counted a few times. A far larger clone is one base from this, pointing to a likely read error. In the same sample, other DNA sequences code for this CDR3. This rearrangement joins TRDV1 to TRDJ1; D might be TRDD3 (6 bases). CDR1 TSWWSYY and CDR2 QGS come from the germline V gene. The CDR3 runs to 19 residues. The CDR3 DNA follows: TGTGCTCTCGGGGAACTGGTATCGAGGCGATTGGGGGACACCGATAAACTCATCTTT. It codes for CALGELVSRRLGDTDKLIF.

With respect to this clone: One base separates it from a far larger clone, so it is likely a read error. The genes are TRAV14/DV4 and TRDJ1; TRDD3 aligns across 8 bases. The CDR3 is 18 amino acids. Germline CDR1 and CDR2: TSDPSYG and QGSYDQQN (reference sequence). V was clipped by 1 base and J by 0 bases; unmatched bases: 10. In DNA, the CDR3 is TGTGCAATGAGAGAGGTCTGCTACTGGGGGGTTTACACCGATAAACTCATCTTT. Its translation is CAMREVCYWGVYTDKLIF.

This clone is large by share. The CDR3: CALGGSRTSPVLVGITTDKLIF. DNA for the CDR3: TGTGCTCTTGGGGGTTCCCGTACGTCCCCTGTACTGGTTGGGATAACCACCGATAAACTCATCTTT. The chain combines TRDV1 with TRDJ1, with a tentative D call TRDD3 (6 bases). In germline, CDR1 is TSWWSYY, CDR2 QGS. The CDR3 spans 22 residues. Deletions cut 4 bases from V and 1 base from J, with 34 bases between.

A word on this clone: A much larger clone differs from this one at a single base, so this may be a read error. Different DNA sequences within this sample yield the same CDR3. This chain links TRDV1 with TRDJ1; D gene ambiguous. This CDR3 contains 22 residues. V shed 5 bases and J shed 0 bases, with 34 bases lying between them. Looked up from germline, CDR1 is TSWWSYY and CDR2 is QGS. As DNA, the CDR3 is TGTGCTCTTGGGACCCCATGTTTATTATCATTCCCCCTCAGCCTATACACCGATAAACTCATCTTT. Translation gives CALGTPCLLSFPLSLYTDKLIF.

In this sample, this clone is large. The same CDR3 also results from other DNA sequences found in this sample. The rearrangement joins TRDV1 to TRDJ1; 7 bases are shared with TRDD3. The V gene end was trimmed by 2 bases and the J gene end by 4 bases; junction bases not matched to a gene: 13. The germline gives CDR1 TSWWSYY, CDR2 QGS. The CDR3 is 17 amino acids. The chain's CDR3 is CALGERWRIRNYDKLIF. In DNA form, the CDR3 reads TGTGCTCTTGGGGAAAGATGGAGGATACGGAATTACGATAAACTCATCTTT.

With respect to this clone: The likely explanation is a read error, given a far larger clone one base away. V usage is TRDV1 and J usage is TRDJ1, with TRDD3 identical over 8 bases. There are 25 residues in the CDR3. Germline V gene lookup returns CDR1 TSWWSYY and CDR2 QGS. J lost 0 bases, V lost 0 bases, and 30 bases had no gene match. The CDR3 DNA is TGTGCTCTTGGGGAACTGTTCATACCCGCCCTCCTGGGGGAGACCCTCTCTATGGACACCGATAAACTCATCTTT. Protein: CALGELFIPALLGETLSMDTDKLIF.

This clone was counted a few times. A much larger clone is a single base away; this may be a read error. The chain couples TRDV1 to TRDJ4; possibly TRDD3 for D (6 bases). The CDR3 length is 15 residues. The V gene's germline CDR1 is TSWWSYY and CDR2 QGS. V was trimmed by 5 bases and J by 1 base, leaving 17 bases between them. CDR3 DNA sequence: TGTGCTCTTGGGTGGTCACACTGGGCACACAGACCCCTGATCTTT. This gives the protein CALGWSHWAHRPLIF.

The sample holds a few counts of this clone. This sequence is one base from a far larger clone and is likely a read error. The sample contains more than one DNA sequence encoding this CDR3. This sequence joins TRDV1 and TRDJ1, with 9 nucleotides matching TRDD3. The CDR3 extends over 20 amino acids. Germline V gene data show CDR1 as TSWWSYY and CDR2 as QGS. The CDR3 DNA is TGTGCTCTTGGGGAAGCTTTTCCTACCTCTTGGGGGATATGGACCGATAAGCTCATCTTT. Its protein product is CALGEAFPTSWGIWTDKLIF.

By frequency in the sample, this clone is large. The chain links TRDV1 to TRDJ1, with a tentative D call TRDD3 (5 bases). The CDR3 length is 16 residues. Germline values: CDR1 TSWWSYY, CDR2 QGS. V was shortened by 0 bases and J by 4 bases, with 15 bases between the two germline ends. CDR3 DNA: TGTGCTCTTGGGGAACTTTTCGGGGGGGCGGACGATAAACTCATCTTT. Translation gives CALGELFGGADDKLIF.